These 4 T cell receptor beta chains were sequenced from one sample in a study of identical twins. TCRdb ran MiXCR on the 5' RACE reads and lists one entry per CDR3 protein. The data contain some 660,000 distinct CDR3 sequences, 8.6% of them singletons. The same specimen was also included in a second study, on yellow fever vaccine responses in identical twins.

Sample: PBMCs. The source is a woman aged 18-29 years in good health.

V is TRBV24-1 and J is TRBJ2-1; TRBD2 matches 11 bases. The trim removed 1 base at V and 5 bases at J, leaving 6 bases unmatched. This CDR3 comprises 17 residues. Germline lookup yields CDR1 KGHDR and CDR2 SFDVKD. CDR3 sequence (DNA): TGTGCCACCAGTGATTTAGGAGCTAGCGGGAGGAACAATGAGCAGTTCTTC. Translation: CATSDLGASGRNNEQFF.

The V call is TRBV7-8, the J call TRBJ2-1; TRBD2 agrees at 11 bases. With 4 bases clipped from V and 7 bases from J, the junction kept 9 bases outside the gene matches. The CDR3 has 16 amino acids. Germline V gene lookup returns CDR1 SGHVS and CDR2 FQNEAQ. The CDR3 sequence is CASSSPTSGVLNEQFF. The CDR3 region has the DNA TGTGCCAGCAGCTCCCCGACTAGCGGGGTCCTTAATGAGCAGTTCTTC.

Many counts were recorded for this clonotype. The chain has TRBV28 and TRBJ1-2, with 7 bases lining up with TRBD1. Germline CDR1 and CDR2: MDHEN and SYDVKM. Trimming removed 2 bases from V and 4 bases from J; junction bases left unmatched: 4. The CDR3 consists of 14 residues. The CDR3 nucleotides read TGTGCCAGCAGTTTAGGAGGGGGCGGCTATGGCTACACCTTC. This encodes CASSLGGGGYGYTF.

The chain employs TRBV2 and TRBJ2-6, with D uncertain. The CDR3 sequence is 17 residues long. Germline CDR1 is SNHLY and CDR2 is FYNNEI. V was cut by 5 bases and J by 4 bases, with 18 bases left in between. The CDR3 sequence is CASSPAWALGGANVLTF. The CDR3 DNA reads TGTGCCAGCAGTCCTGCTTGGGCCTTAGGGGGGGCCAACGTCCTGACTTTC.